This TCR beta chain was recovered during a study of blood T cell repertoires in COVID-19. Overall study: Sites in the United States, Italy and Spain provided acute and convalescent COVID-19 samples. The analysed material was cDNA or gDNA that came from T cells, B-cell-depleted T cells, or PBMCs.

CDR1 and CDR2 (germline): SGHRS, YFSETQ. With 2 bases clipped from V and 5 bases from J, the junction kept 11 bases outside the gene matches. CDR3 size: 16 residues. The protocol was immunoSEQ multiplex PCR, while the TCRdb copy is restricted to in-frame clones and leaves out a portion. The sample yields 300,000 to 450,000 clones, around 87% seen once. Seattle-derived patients entered the study during active infection and were followed longitudinally. The TCR sequence derives from a woman aged 30 to 39 with COVID-19, enrolled during active disease. Sequenced sample: peripheral blood. The chain joins TRBV5-1 to TRBJ2-7, with 9 bases aligning to TRBD1. The CDR3 reads CASSFATRDRVDEQYF. The CDR3 DNA is TGCGCCAGCAGCTTCGCCACCCGGGACAGGGTCGACGAGCAGTACTTC. Using reference TRBV5-1 and TRBJ2-7 for the parts outside the CDR3, the full variable domain is KAGVTQTPRYLIKTRGQQVTLSCSPISGHRSVSWYQQTPGQGLQFLFEYFSETQRNKGNFPGRFSGRQFSNSRSEMNVSTLELGDSALYLCASSFATRDRVDEQYFGPGTRLTVT.